This note documents a single T cell receptor beta chain sequence. Its antigen is as yet unknown. MiXCR, run by TCRdb on the reads, gives a single entry per CDR3 protein. The sample includes fewer than 200,000 distinct CDR3 sequences, about 21% of them seen just once. The data stem from a study of T cell repertoires in cytomegalovirus infection. For the study at large: Both CMV infection and a matching HLA type were indicated by public TCR beta signatures.

General study findings and limits: CMV carriers having the relevant HLA were flagged by cumulative public TCR beta family frequency.

This CDR3 comprises 15 residues. Germline V gene data show CDR1 as MDHEN and CDR2 as SYDVKM. V lost 6 bases and J 4 bases, leaving 18 bases between the germline ends. The sequence derives from a human donor in good health (CMV status not recorded). Some clones in this sample may be carry-over from other donors' samples. Sequences were obtained from PBMCs. The genes are TRBV28 and TRBJ2-5; tentatively, D is TRBD2 (5 bases). DNA of the CDR3: TGTGCCAGCAGCGATATTCGGGAATTAGGAGAGACCCAGTACTTC. Protein: CASSDIRELGETQYF.